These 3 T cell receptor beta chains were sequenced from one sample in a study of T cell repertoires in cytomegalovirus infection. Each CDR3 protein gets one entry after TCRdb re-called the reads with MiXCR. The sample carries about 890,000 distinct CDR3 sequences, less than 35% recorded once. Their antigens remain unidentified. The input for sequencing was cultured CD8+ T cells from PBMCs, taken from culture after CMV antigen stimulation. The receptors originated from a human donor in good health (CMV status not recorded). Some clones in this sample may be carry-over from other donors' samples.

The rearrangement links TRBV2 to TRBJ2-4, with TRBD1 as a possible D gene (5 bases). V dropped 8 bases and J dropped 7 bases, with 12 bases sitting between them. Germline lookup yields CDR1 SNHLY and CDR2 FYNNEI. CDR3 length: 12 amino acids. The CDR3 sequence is CASGRVWNIQYF. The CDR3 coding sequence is TGTGCCAGCGGCAGGGTATGGAACATTCAGTACTTC.

For the CDR3, the DNA is TGTGCCAGCAGTTACAGGGGCCCTGCCGATACGCAGTATTTT. It translates to CASSYRGPADTQYF. The chain has TRBV6-6 and TRBJ2-3; a possible D gene is TRBD1 (5 bases). Trimming cost V 2 bases and J 6 bases, with 12 bases left between them. This CDR3 has 14 residues. CDR1 MNHNY and CDR2 SVGAGI come from the germline V gene (reference sequence).

The CDR3 sequence is CASSDIGGGLSGNTIYF. In nucleotides, the CDR3 is TGCGCCAGCAGCGATATCGGGGGGGGCCTCTCTGGAAACACCATATATTTT. The chain links TRBV5-1 to TRBJ1-3; D might be TRBD1 (6 bases). The V gene lost 4 bases and the J gene lost 0 bases, with 17 bases spanning the gap. This CDR3 has 17 residues. CDR1 and CDR2 (germline): SGHRS, YFSETQ.